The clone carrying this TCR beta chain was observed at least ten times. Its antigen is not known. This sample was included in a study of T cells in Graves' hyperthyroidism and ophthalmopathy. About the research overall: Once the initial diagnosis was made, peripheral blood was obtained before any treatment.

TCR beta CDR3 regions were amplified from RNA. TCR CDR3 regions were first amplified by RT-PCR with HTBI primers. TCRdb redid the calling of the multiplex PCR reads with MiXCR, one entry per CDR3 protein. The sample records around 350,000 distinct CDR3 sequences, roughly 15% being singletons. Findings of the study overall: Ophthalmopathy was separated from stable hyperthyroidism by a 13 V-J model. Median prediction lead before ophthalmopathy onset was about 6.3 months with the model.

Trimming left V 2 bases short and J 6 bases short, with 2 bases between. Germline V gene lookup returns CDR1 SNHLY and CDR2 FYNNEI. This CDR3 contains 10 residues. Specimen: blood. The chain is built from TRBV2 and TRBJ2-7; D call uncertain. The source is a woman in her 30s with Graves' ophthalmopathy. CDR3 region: CASSETEQYF. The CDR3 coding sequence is TGTGCCAGCAGTGAAACCGAGCAGTACTTC.